Below, 17 T cell receptor beta chains from the same sample are listed, as sequenced in a study of regulatory T cells in long-lasting Graves disease. Indicated time point: newly diagnosed GD, antithyroid drugs for less than 3 months. The TCR library was prepared using RNA isolated from PBMCs. In building TCR beta libraries, iRepertoire HTBI primers were used together with Arm-PCR of CDR3 regions. TCRdb reanalysed the multiplex PCR reads using MiXCR and keeps one entry per CDR3 protein. The data contain fewer than 550,000 distinct CDR3 sequences, roughly 17% of them singletons. These same data were also listed under a study on T cells in Graves' hyperthyroidism and ophthalmopathy.

Source: peripheral blood mononuclear cells (PBMCs), taken at new diagnosis, from a patient treated with antithyroid drugs. All receptors derive from a woman between 18 and 30 years old with Graves disease.

This clonotype has more than one count but fewer than ten. The chain uses TRBV18 and TRBJ2-1, with TRBD2 matching over 12 bases. CDR1 and CDR2 from the germline V gene are KGHSH and LQKENI. Trimming took 5 bases from V and 9 from J; bases not matched to a gene: 11. The CDR3 length is 16 residues. The CDR3: CASSASGLAGLREQFF. In nucleotides, the CDR3 is TGTGCCAGCTCAGCGAGTGGACTAGCGGGATTACGTGAGCAGTTCTTC.

The chain joins TRBV7-9 to TRBJ2-4; the D gene could be TRBD1 or TRBD2 (5 bases each). Germline-derived CDR1 and CDR2 are SEHNR and FQNEAQ (reference sequence). Trimming cost V 1 base and J 2 bases, with 9 bases left between them. The CDR3 spans 15 residues. This chain's CDR3 is CASSLEEGPKNIQYF. In nucleotides, the CDR3 is TGTGCCAGCAGCTTAGAAGAGGGACCCAAAAACATTCAGTACTTC.

This clonotype was counted at least ten times. The CDR3 sequence: CASSLVGEVFDTQYF. CDR3 sequence (DNA): TGTGCCAGCAGCTTAGTAGGTGAAGTCTTTGATACGCAGTATTTT. The gene calls are TRBV7-9 and TRBJ2-3; D remains ambiguous. There are 15 residues in the CDR3. V was cut by 1 base and J by 6 bases, with 14 bases left in between. Germline CDR1 SEHNR, CDR2 FQNEAQ (reference sequence).

This clonotype was seen many times. This sequence joins TRBV20-1 and TRBJ2-7; 10 nucleotides align to TRBD2. The CDR3 covers 15 residues. Losses at the gene ends were 1 base for V and 2 bases for J; bases not matched to a gene: 5. The germline gives CDR1 DFQATT, CDR2 SNEGSKA (reference sequence). The CDR3 nucleotides read TGCAGTGCTAGAGCGACTAGCGGGCGCCCCTACGAGCAGTACTTC. As protein: CSARATSGRPYEQYF.

This clonotype was picked up a small number of times. The J gene is TRBJ1-5, the V gene TRBV11-1, with D possibly matching TRBD1 (6 bases). Germline V gives CDR1 SGHAT, CDR2 FQDESV (reference sequence). The V and J ends lost 5 bases and 2 bases respectively, with 10 bases between them. There are 14 residues in the CDR3. Here the CDR3 reads CASSDRFGNQPQHF. The CDR3 region has the DNA TGTGCCAGCAGCGACAGGTTCGGCAATCAGCCCCAGCATTTT.

This clonotype was seen ten or more times. This chain uses TRBV18 with TRBJ2-7; 7 nucleotides line up with TRBD1. In germline, CDR1 is KGHSH, CDR2 LQKENI. Trimming took 3 bases from V and 4 from J; bases not matched to a gene: 3. The CDR3 totals 13 residues. CDR3 DNA: TGTGCCAGCTCACCTGGGACAGAATACGAGCAGTACTTC. Its protein is CASSPGTEYEQYF.

The J gene is TRBJ2-7, the V gene TRBV7-9, with 15 bases lining up with TRBD2. There are 19 residues in the CDR3. V lost 2 bases, J lost 5 bases, and 13 bases stayed unmatched. The germline V gene encodes CDR1 SEHNR and CDR2 FQNEAQ (reference sequence). The CDR3 DNA is TGTGCCAGCAGCTTAAGCGGGACTAGCGGGAGGCGAGCTCGGGACGAGCAGTACTTC. This sequence encodes CASSLSGTSGRRARDEQYF. Filled out from reference TRBV7-9 and TRBJ2-7, the complete variable domain reads DTGVSQNPRHKITKRGQNVTFRCDPISEHNRLYWYRQTLGQGPEFLTYFQNEAQLEKSRLLSDRFSAERPKGSFSTLEIQRTEQGDSAMYLCASSLSGTSGRRARDEQYFGPGTRLTVT.

This clonotype was seen only a few times. The CDR3 sequence: CASRVGDQPQHF. CDR3 DNA: TGTGCCAGTAGAGTAGGAGATCAGCCCCAGCATTTT. The chain employs TRBV19 and TRBJ1-5; D not certain. The CDR3 contains 12 residues. Germline lookup yields CDR1 LNHDA and CDR2 SQIVND (reference sequence). V lost 6 bases and J lost 5, with 8 bases in between.

This clonotype has a count of ten or more. The chain uses TRBV6-5 and TRBJ1-1, with D perhaps TRBD1 (5 bases). V dropped 2 bases and J dropped 1 base, with 11 bases sitting between them. Germline V lookup: CDR1 MNHEY, CDR2 SVGAGI. This CDR3 spans 15 amino acids. Written as DNA, the CDR3 is TGTGCCAGCAGTTACCGGGGGGAGAAGAACACTGAAGCTTTCTTT. Its translation: CASSYRGEKNTEAFF.

This clonotype was counted ten times or more. The chain has TRBV6-1 and TRBJ2-7; D gene unclear. This CDR3 has 12 amino acids. Germline CDR1 reads MNHNS; CDR2 reads SASEGT. Trimming removed 6 bases at V and 4 bases at J, with 10 bases between. As DNA, the CDR3 is TGTGCCAGCAGAGTACTTCCGTACGAGCAGTACTTC. Translated, it gives CASRVLPYEQYF.

This clonotype turned up a few times. The chain uses TRBV12-3 or TRBV12-4 and TRBJ2-2; 10 nucleotides agree with TRBD2. V gave up 6 bases and J gave up 5 bases; unmatched junction bases: 9. CDR3 length equals 16 residues. This chain's CDR3 is CASSEGLASKTGELFF. The DNA of the CDR3 is TGTGCCAGCAGCGAGGGACTAGCGAGCAAGACCGGGGAGCTGTTTTTT.

This clonotype showed up many times. The J gene is TRBJ2-7, the V gene TRBV10-3; 8 positions match TRBD1. Per the germline V gene, CDR1 is ENHRY and CDR2 is SYGVKD. The CDR3 runs 12 residues. Trimming removed 10 bases from V and 3 bases from J; junction bases left unmatched: 5. The CDR3 region is CATGQGGYEQYF. The DNA for the CDR3 is TGTGCCACCGGACAGGGAGGCTACGAGCAGTACTTC.

This clonotype was picked up a small number of times. The rearrangement links TRBV5-1 to TRBJ2-3, with 11 bases fitting TRBD2. CDR1 is SGHRS and CDR2 is YFSETQ in the germline V gene. Trimming took 4 bases from V and 2 from J; bases not matched to a gene: 6. The CDR3 contains 16 residues. The CDR3 loop is CASSEGLAEPTDTQYF. The CDR3 bases are TGCGCCAGCAGCGAGGGACTAGCGGAACCCACAGATACGCAGTATTTT.

This clonotype was seen ten or more times. The V gene is TRBV20-1, the J gene TRBJ2-5, with 7 bases aligning to TRBD2. Looked up from germline, CDR1 is DFQATT and CDR2 is SNEGSKA (reference sequence). The CDR3 runs to 13 residues. Trimming removed 3 bases from V and 1 base from J; junction bases left unmatched: 2. The CDR3 DNA follows: TGCAGTGCTAGTCCGGGGGGCCAAGAGACCCAGTACTTC. Translation gives CSASPGGQETQYF.

In nucleotides, the CDR3 is TGTGCCAGCTCCACCTTTATGGGGAGCTCCTACGAGCAGTACTTC. Amino acids: CASSTFMGSSYEQYF. The chain couples TRBV27 to TRBJ2-7; D may be TRBD2 (5 bases). This CDR3 region has 15 residues. The ends were cut back, 8 bases at V and 0 bases at J, with 17 bases in the middle. Germline V gene lookup returns CDR1 MNHEY and CDR2 SMNVEV (reference sequence).

This clonotype was observed a few times. The V gene is TRBV7-2, the J gene TRBJ2-4, with 8 positions matching TRBD2. The CDR3 consists of 15 residues. Germline values: CDR1 SGHTA, CDR2 FQGNSA. The junction had 5 bases not matched to a gene; V was cut back by 3 bases and J by 4 bases. Here the CDR3 reads CASSFTGTRKNIQYF. The CDR3 DNA reads as TGTGCCAGCAGCTTCACCGGGACTAGAAAAAACATTCAGTACTTC.

This clonotype was detected ten times or more. V is TRBV28 and J is TRBJ2-1, with 11 bases identical to TRBD1. The CDR3 length is 18 residues. J gave up 4 bases and V 4 bases, and 12 bases lay outside the gene matches. In germline, CDR1 is MDHEN, CDR2 SYDVKM. The CDR3 nucleotides read TGTGCCAGCAGTTCAGGACAGGGGGCCTTGGTTAATTACAATGAGCAGTTCTTC. Residues: CASSSGQGALVNYNEQFF.